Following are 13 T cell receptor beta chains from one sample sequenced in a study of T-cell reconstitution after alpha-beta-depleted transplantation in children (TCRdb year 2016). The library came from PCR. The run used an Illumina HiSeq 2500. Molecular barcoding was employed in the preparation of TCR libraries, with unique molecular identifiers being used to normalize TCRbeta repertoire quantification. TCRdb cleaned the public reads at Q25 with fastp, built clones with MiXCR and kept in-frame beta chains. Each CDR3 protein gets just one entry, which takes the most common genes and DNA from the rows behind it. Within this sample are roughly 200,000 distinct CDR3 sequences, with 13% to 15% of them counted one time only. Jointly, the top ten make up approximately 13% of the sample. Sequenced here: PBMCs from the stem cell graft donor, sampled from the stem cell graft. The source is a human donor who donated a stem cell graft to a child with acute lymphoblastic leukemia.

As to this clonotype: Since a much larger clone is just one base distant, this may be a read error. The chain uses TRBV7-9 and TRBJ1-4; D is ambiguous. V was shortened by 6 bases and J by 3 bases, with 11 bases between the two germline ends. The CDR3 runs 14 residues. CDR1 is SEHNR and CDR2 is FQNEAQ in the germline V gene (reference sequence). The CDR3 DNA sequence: TGTGCCAGCAGGCAAATTGCAGCTAATGAAAAACTGTTTTTT. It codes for CASRQIAANEKLFF.

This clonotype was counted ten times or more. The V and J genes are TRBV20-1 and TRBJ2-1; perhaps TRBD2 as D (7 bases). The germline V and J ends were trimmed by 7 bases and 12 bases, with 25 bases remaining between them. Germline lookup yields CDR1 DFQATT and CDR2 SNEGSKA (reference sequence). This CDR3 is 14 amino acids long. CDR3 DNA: TGCAGTGTCCCAAAACCGCTAGCGGAGGGGGGGCAGTTCTTC. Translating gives CSVPKPLAEGGQFF.

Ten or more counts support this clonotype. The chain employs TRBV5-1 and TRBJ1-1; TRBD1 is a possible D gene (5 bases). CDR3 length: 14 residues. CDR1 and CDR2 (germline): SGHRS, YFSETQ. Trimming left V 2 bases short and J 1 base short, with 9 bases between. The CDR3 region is CASSFQGANTEAFF. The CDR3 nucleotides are TGCGCCAGCAGCTTCCAGGGAGCGAACACTGAAGCTTTCTTT.

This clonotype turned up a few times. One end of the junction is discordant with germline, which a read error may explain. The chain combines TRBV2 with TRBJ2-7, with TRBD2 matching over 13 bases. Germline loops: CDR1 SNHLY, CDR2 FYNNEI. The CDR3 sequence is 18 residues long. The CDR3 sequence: CTSSPTHGLAGAGHEQYF. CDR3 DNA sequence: TGTACCAGCAGCCCAACCCACGGACTAGCGGGAGCCGGGCACGAGCAGTACTTC.

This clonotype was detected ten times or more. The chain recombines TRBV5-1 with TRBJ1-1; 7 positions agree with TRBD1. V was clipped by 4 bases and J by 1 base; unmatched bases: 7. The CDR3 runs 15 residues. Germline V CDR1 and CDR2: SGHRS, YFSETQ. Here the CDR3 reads CASSGVQGRNTEAFF. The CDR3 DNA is TGCGCCAGCAGCGGGGTACAGGGGAGGAACACTGAAGCTTTCTTT.

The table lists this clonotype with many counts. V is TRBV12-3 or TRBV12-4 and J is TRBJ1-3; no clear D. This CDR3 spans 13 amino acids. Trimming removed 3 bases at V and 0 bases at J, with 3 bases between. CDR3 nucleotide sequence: TGTGCCAGCAGTTTCTCCTCTGGAAACACCATATATTTT. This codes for CASSFSSGNTIYF.

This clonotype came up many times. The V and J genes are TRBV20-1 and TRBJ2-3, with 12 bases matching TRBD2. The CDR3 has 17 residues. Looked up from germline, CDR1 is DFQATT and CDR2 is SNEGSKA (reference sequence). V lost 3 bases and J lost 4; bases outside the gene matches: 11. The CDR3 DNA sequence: TGCAGTGCTAGCCCCCCTAGCGGGAGGGCGTGGGCAGATACGCAGTATTTT. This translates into CSASPPSGRAWADTQYF.

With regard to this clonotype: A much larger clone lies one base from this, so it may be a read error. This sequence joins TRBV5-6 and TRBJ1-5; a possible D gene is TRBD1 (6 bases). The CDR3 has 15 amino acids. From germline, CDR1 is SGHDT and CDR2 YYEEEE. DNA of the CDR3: TGTGCCAGCCGCTTGACTATGGCAGGGGATCAGCCCCAGCATTTT. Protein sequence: CASRLTMAGDQPQHF.

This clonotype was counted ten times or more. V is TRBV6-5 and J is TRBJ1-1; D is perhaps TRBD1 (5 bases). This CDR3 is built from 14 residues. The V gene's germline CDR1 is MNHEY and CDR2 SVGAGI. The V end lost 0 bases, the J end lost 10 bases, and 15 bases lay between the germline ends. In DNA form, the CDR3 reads TGTGCCAGCAGTTACTCGAACAGGCCCTGGGGAGCTTTCTTT. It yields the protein CASSYSNRPWGAFF.

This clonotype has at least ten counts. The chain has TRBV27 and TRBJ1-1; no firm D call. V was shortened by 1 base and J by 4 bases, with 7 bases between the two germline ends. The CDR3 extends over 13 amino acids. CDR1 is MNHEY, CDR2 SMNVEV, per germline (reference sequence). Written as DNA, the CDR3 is TGTGCCAGCAGTTTATTTCTCGGCACTGAAGCTTTCTTT. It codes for CASSLFLGTEAFF.

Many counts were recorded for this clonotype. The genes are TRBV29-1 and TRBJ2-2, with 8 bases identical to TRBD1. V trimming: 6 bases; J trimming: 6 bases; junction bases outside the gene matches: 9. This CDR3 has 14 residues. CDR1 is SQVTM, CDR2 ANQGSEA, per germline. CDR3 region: CSVRDRRSSGELFF. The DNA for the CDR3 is TGCAGCGTCCGGGACAGGAGGTCGTCCGGGGAGCTGTTTTTT.

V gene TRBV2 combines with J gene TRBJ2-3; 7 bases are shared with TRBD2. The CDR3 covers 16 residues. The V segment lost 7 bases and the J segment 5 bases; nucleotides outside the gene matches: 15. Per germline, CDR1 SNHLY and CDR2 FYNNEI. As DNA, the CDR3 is TGTGCCAGCACCCAAGTCTATTCGGGAGGAGGAGATACGCAGTATTTT. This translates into CASTQVYSGGGDTQYF.

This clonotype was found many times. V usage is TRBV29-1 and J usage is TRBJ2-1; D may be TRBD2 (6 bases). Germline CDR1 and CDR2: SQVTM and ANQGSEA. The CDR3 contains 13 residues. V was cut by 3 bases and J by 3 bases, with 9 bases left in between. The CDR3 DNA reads TGCAGCGTTGATACGGGACTCTACAATGAGCAGTTCTTC. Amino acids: CSVDTGLYNEQFF.